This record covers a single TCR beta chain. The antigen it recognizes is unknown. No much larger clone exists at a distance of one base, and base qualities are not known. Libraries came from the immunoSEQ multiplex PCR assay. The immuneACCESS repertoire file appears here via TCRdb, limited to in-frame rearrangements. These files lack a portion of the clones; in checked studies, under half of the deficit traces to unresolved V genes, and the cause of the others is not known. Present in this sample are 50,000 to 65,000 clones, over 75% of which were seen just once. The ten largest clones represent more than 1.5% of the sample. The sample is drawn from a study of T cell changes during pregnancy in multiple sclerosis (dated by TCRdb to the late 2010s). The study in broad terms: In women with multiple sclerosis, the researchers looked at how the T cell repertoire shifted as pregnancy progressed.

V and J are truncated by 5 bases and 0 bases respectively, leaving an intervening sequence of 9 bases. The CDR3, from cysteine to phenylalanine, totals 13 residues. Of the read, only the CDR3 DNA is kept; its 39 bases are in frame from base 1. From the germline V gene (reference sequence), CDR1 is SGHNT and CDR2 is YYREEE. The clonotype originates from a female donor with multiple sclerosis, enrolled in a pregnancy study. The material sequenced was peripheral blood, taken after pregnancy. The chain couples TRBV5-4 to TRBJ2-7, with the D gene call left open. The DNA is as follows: TGTGCCAGCAGGGGTTGGAGCTCCTACGAGCAGTACTTC. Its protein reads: CASRGWSSYEQYF.